The present T cell receptor beta chain was sequenced within a study of CD8 T cells in Susac syndrome. RNA, at 0.5 to 1 ug, was reverse transcribed with random hexamers. Multiplex PCR with immunoSEQ amplified the TCR beta CDR3 across 54 Vbeta and 13 Jbeta. MiXCR was run by TCRdb on the immunoSEQ multiplex PCR reads, yielding one entry per CDR3 protein. Counted here are under 150,000 distinct CDR3 sequences, over 80% occurring once; the ten biggest clones make up 0.45% to 0.6%. A word on this clonotype: The antigen remains unidentified.

Sequencing of TCR beta drew on CD8+ and CD4+ T cells from blood. Whole-study findings and limits: The study recognized that its TCR sequencing and HLA analysis covered a relatively small number of individuals.

The material sequenced was CD8+ T cells from PBMCs. The receptor was derived from a human donor with multiple sclerosis.

The CDR3 here is CAWSVWQVGEAFF. The DNA for the CDR3 is TGTGCCTGGAGTGTTTGGCAGGTGGGAGAGGCTTTCTTT. V and J are TRBV30 and TRBJ1-1; no firm D call. The germline gives CDR1 GTSNPN, CDR2 SVGIG (reference sequence). The CDR3 contains 13 residues. Trimming removed 0 bases from V and 11 bases from J, with 16 bases in between. Full variable domain (remainder filled in from reference TRBV30 and TRBJ1-1): SQTIHQWPATLVQPVGSPLSLECTVEGTSNPNLYWYRQAAGRGLQLLFYSVGIGQISSEVPQNLSASRPQDRQFILSSKKLLLSDSGFYLCAWSVWQVGEAFFGQGTRLTVV.